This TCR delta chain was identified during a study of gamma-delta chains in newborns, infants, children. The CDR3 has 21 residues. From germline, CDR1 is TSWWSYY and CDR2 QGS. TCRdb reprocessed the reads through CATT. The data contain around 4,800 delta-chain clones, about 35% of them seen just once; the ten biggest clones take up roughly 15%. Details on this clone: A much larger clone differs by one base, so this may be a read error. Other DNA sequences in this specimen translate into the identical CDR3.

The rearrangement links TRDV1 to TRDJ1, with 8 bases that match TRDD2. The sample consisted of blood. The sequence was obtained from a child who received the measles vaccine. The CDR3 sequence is CALGEPLPSAWYLFYTDKLIF. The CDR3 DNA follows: TGTGCTCTTGGGGAGCCCCTTCCTAGCGCCTGGTACCTCTTCTACACCGATAAACTCATATTT.